This is a list of T cell receptor beta chains from one sample in a study of T cells after yellow fever vaccination. One entry per CDR3 protein results from TCRdb running MiXCR on the 5' RACE reads. This table has some 240,000 distinct CDR3 sequences, around 4.9% appearing once. The input for sequencing was CD4+ T cells sorted from PBMCs, taken on the day of the yellow fever booster vaccination. These receptors were taken from a man aged 18 to 30 who received the YFV17D yellow fever vaccine. Both conserved end residues are part of each CDR3. The order of the fields is V gene, CDR3 protein.

v_gene: TRBV6-2/TRBV6-3
CDR3aa: CASSNVRGSYEQYF

v_gene: TRBV12-3/TRBV12-4
CDR3aa: CASSLNGRLNTEAFF

v_gene: TRBV4-3
CDR3aa: CASSQVWGLASGTDTQYF

v_gene: TRBV5-4
CDR3aa: CASSLSRQTGKETQYF

v_gene: TRBV20-1
CDR3aa: CSAKHGTGKSEAFF

v_gene: TRBV27
CDR3aa: CASSPVWATNEKLFF

v_gene: TRBV4-1
CDR3aa: CASSQEPSGYSPLHF

v_gene: TRBV5-1
CDR3aa: CASAPGLAGAYTDTQYF

v_gene: TRBV7-9
CDR3aa: CASSTLSGSYYEQYF

v_gene: TRBV6-8
CDR3aa: CASIPRVSAGHSPLHF

v_gene: TRBV6-2/TRBV6-3
CDR3aa: CASRASSYNEQFF

v_gene: TRBV6-6
CDR3aa: CAISRGTGGGNEQFF

v_gene: TRBV12-3/TRBV12-4
CDR3aa: CASSFRDRGVGFF

v_gene: TRBV5-6
CDR3aa: CASSGTRWSPLHF

v_gene: TRBV2
CDR3aa: CASSKDVGETQYF

v_gene: TRBV24-1
CDR3aa: CATSGPGALEETQYF

v_gene: TRBV20-1
CDR3aa: CSATGGSFGYTF

v_gene: TRBV7-2
CDR3aa: CASSLAGGPVDEQFF

v_gene: TRBV6-5
CDR3aa: CASSYTSQAGQGNGYTF

v_gene: TRBV4-3
CDR3aa: CASSQDRWGRPTSTYF

v_gene: TRBV3-1
CDR3aa: CASSHFTGGNTEAFF

v_gene: TRBV7-6
CDR3aa: CASSLDYRGAEQETQYF

v_gene: TRBV4-1
CDR3aa: CASSLYPNTGELFF

v_gene: TRBV3-1
CDR3aa: CASSLTTAHEQYF

v_gene: TRBV5-6
CDR3aa: CASSLIDRVNTEAFF

v_gene: TRBV7-7
CDR3aa: CASSQQGLETQYF

v_gene: TRBV7-2
CDR3aa: CASKRQSTDTQYF

v_gene: TRBV20-1
CDR3aa: CSAIGSGGNGYTF

v_gene: TRBV12-3/TRBV12-4
CDR3aa: CASSWAYGNNQPQHF

v_gene: TRBV12-3/TRBV12-4
CDR3aa: CASSGSGGQTQYF

v_gene: TRBV19
CDR3aa: CASSMWSGGNNEQFF

v_gene: TRBV3-1
CDR3aa: CASSQVDRGKEAFF

v_gene: TRBV10-3
CDR3aa: CAISGQRGEAFF

v_gene: TRBV12-3/TRBV12-4
CDR3aa: CASSTGQGGGTF

v_gene: TRBV20-1
CDR3aa: CSARGLGDTKASYEQYF

v_gene: TRBV7-2
CDR3aa: CASTRTGGNQPQHF

v_gene: TRBV5-1
CDR3aa: CASIDRGYEQYF

v_gene: TRBV7-2
CDR3aa: CASSGGPYNEQFF

v_gene: TRBV7-6
CDR3aa: CASSRRDGSGGRETQYF

v_gene: TRBV5-6
CDR3aa: CASKFSPGTGVYGYTF

v_gene: TRBV7-8
CDR3aa: CASSSPPGRAGGSYNEQFF

v_gene: TRBV29-1
CDR3aa: CSVYRGGTEAFF

v_gene: TRBV7-9
CDR3aa: CASERAGGRTDTQYF

v_gene: TRBV7-6
CDR3aa: CASSLGRRGGELFF

v_gene: TRBV7-9
CDR3aa: CASSLRLAGAAPPYF

v_gene: TRBV18
CDR3aa: CASSPNGETTGELFF

v_gene: TRBV28
CDR3aa: CASTRDRRLSYQPQHF